One and the same sample provided the 14 T cell receptor beta chains below, sequenced in a study of regulatory T cells in long-lasting Graves disease. Construction of TCR beta libraries relied on iRepertoire HTBI primers and on Arm-PCR targeting CDR3 regions. A single record per CDR3 protein comes from TCRdb applying MiXCR to the multiplex PCR reads. The sample consists of approximately 400,000 distinct CDR3 sequences, about 20% of them appearing once. Time point in this sample: persistent/refractory GD, antithyroid drugs over 5 years with positive TRAb. Extracted PBMC RNA gave rise to the TCR library. The input for sequencing was peripheral blood mononuclear cells (PBMCs), taken when the disease was refractory, from a patient treated with antithyroid drugs. These receptors all stem from a female donor with Graves disease.

This clonotype was recorded many times. V is TRBV11-2 and J is TRBJ2-4; D gene unclear. V lost 3 bases to trimming and J lost 6 bases, with 6 bases between them. Germline lookup yields CDR1 SGHAT and CDR2 FQNNGV. This CDR3 has 12 amino acids. CDR3 sequence reads: CASSFERNIQYF. The CDR3 DNA reads as TGTGCCAGCAGCTTCGAAAGAAACATTCAGTACTTC.

This clonotype was seen ten or more times. The V gene is TRBV28, the J gene TRBJ1-6, with TRBD1 matching 8 bases. J was trimmed by 10 bases and V by 3 bases; bases with no gene match: 8. In germline, CDR1 is MDHEN, CDR2 SYDVKM. The CDR3 is made up of 15 amino acids. CDR3 bases: TGTGCCAGCAGTTTTGAAGGCAGGGGGCAATCACCCCTCCACTTT. Translated: CASSFEGRGQSPLHF. Supplemented by reference TRBV28 and TRBJ1-6, the full variable domain reads DVKVTQSSRYLVKRTGEKVFLECVQDMDHENMFWYRQDPGLGLRLIYFSYDVKMKEKGDIPEGYSVSREKKERFSLILESASTNQTSMYLCASSFEGRGQSPLHFGNGTRLTVT.

As concerns this clonotype: Sequence at one end of the junction differs from germline and may be a read error. V gene TRBV2 combines with J gene TRBJ2-1; a possible D gene is TRBD2 (5 bases). Germline CDR1 is SNHLY and CDR2 is FYNNEI. CDR3 length equals 12 residues. This CDR3 reads CASSASHNEQFF. The CDR3 coding sequence is TGTGCCAGTAGTGCTAGCCACAATGAGCAGTTCTTC.

This rearrangement joins TRBV18 to TRBJ1-5; D perhaps matches TRBD1 (5 bases). CDR3 length: 13 amino acids. V was pared by 5 bases and J by 9 bases, with 14 bases between. Looked up from germline, CDR1 is KGHSH and CDR2 is LQKENI. CDR3 protein: CASSSGPGGPQHF. The CDR3 DNA sequence: TGTGCCAGCTCATCGGGACCGGGGGGGCCCCAGCATTTT.

V is TRBV6-5 and J is TRBJ2-7, with a tentative D call TRBD2 (5 bases). The CDR3 loop spans 15 amino acids. The V end lost 3 bases, the J end lost 5 bases, and 17 bases lay between the germline ends. Germline values: CDR1 MNHEY, CDR2 SVGAGI. The DNA for the CDR3 is TGTGCCAGCAGTTATTATAACACCGGAGGCCACGAGCAGTACTTC. As protein: CASSYYNTGGHEQYF.

J is TRBJ2-5 and V is TRBV5-1; D gene ambiguous. The germline V and J ends were trimmed by 2 bases and 0 bases, with 8 bases remaining between them. Germline CDR1 and CDR2: SGHRS and YFSETQ. CDR3 length: 14 amino acids. The CDR3 reads CASSFGDYQETQYF. CDR3 nucleotide sequence: TGCGCCAGCAGCTTTGGAGACTACCAAGAGACCCAGTACTTC.

The V gene is TRBV4-3, the J gene TRBJ2-5; D might be TRBD2 (6 bases). Germline CDR1 reads LGHNA; CDR2 reads YSLEER. V lost 6 bases and J 5 bases, leaving 19 bases between the germline ends. The CDR3 extends over 15 amino acids. CDR3 DNA: TGCGCCAGCAGGCCTGGGACTTCCCGTAAGGAGACCCAGTACTTC. This sequence encodes CASRPGTSRKETQYF.

This clonotype has at least ten counts. The chain has TRBV2 and TRBJ2-1; 10 nucleotides match TRBD1. CDR1 is SNHLY and CDR2 is FYNNEI in the germline V gene. Unmatched junction bases numbered 17, after V lost 5 bases and J lost 13 bases. This CDR3 has 16 amino acids. CDR3 bases: TGTGCCAGCAGTCGTACCGGGACAGGGGCGGGTGACCTCCAGTTCTTC. Its translation: CASSRTGTGAGDLQFF.

The CDR3 protein is CASFRGLGSRAKNIQYF. The CDR3 DNA reads as TGTGCCAGCTTTAGGGGTTTAGGCAGCCGAGCCAAAAACATTCAGTACTTC. The chain joins TRBV5-8 to TRBJ2-4, with D tentatively TRBD1 (5 bases). Trimming removed 7 bases at V and 0 bases at J, with 20 bases between. Germline V gene lookup returns CDR1 SGHTS and CDR2 YDEGEE. The CDR3 spans 17 residues.

The chain recombines TRBV6-4 with TRBJ2-7; 7 bases are a match to TRBD2. This CDR3 contains 15 residues. Germline V gene lookup returns CDR1 MRHNA and CDR2 SNTAGT. Unmatched junction bases numbered 9, after V lost 5 bases and J lost 2 bases. The chain's CDR3 is CASSSDQRGPYEQYF. DNA of the CDR3: TGTGCCAGCAGTTCGGACCAGCGGGGTCCCTACGAGCAGTACTTC.

This clonotype was counted ten times or more. The rearrangement links TRBV20-1 to TRBJ2-5; D may be TRBD1 or TRBD2 (6 bases each). The CDR3 is 15 amino acids. The germline V and J ends were trimmed by 6 bases and 4 bases, with 21 bases remaining between them. Germline CDR1 is DFQATT and CDR2 is SNEGSKA (reference sequence). CDR3 nucleotides: TGCAGTGCCCCTGCGGTTCGGGGGCTGGGAGAGACCCAGTACTTC. Protein product: CSAPAVRGLGETQYF.

The chain recombines TRBV6-2 or TRBV6-3 with TRBJ1-5, with 9 positions matching TRBD1. This CDR3 comprises 15 residues. The V gene's germline CDR1 is MNHEY and CDR2 SVGEGT. Germline trimming cut 6 bases from V and 3 bases from J; bases unmatched to any gene: 6. Written as DNA, the CDR3 is TGTGCCAGCAGCCGGGGACAGGGTTACAATCAGCCCCAGCATTTT. It specifies CASSRGQGYNQPQHF.

This clonotype showed up just a few times. The rearrangement links TRBV28 to TRBJ2-2; no clear D. The V and J ends lost 3 bases and 4 bases respectively, with 12 bases between them. Germline CDR1 is MDHEN and CDR2 is SYDVKM. There are 15 residues in the CDR3. As DNA, the CDR3 is TGTGCCAGCAGTTTCCGGACGGCTGGCACCGGGGAGCTGTTTTTT. Translating it yields CASSFRTAGTGELFF.

This chain connects TRBV18 to TRBJ1-2; D uncertain. V was clipped by 4 bases and J by 1 base, with 10 bases between them. The CDR3 is 14 amino acids. In germline, CDR1 is KGHSH, CDR2 LQKENI. In DNA form, the CDR3 reads TGTGCCAGCTCACGGCTCCGGGTTAACTATGGCTACACCTTC. It yields the protein CASSRLRVNYGYTF.